This T cell receptor beta chain was obtained from a study of cytomegalovirus exposure and HLA in healthy donors. General observations from the study: About 87% or about 30% of the time was how often most TCR beta V segments were productive, according to an earlier analysis. V- and J-gene trimming of TCR beta was linked (in a later analysis) to a missense DCLRE1C variant.

Primers: 60 Vbeta forward and 13 Jbeta reverse. TCRdb's copy holds only in-frame clones and misses some; the assay was immunoSEQ multiplex PCR. In the table there are approximately 150,000 clones, around 75% of which are singletons. Comments on this clone: The antigen is unknown.

This CDR3 spans 16 amino acids. Trimming stripped 3 bases from V and 1 base from J, with 13 bases between. CDR1 is SGHRS, CDR2 YFSETQ, per germline. The receptor was isolated from a male donor in good health and CMV-seronegative. The chain recombines TRBV5-1 with TRBJ2-2, with D possibly matching TRBD2 (5 bases). Sequenced sample: PBMCs. DNA for the CDR3: TGCGCCAGCAGCTGGGAGTCTCCCGGGAACACCGGGGAGCTGTTTTTT. Translating it yields CASSWESPGNTGELFF. Full variable domain (remainder filled in from reference TRBV5-1 and TRBJ2-2): KAGVTQTPRYLIKTRGQQVTLSCSPISGHRSVSWYQQTPGQGLQFLFEYFSETQRNKGNFPGRFSGRQFSNSRSEMNVSTLELGDSALYLCASSWESPGNTGELFFGEGSRLTVL.